This TCR beta chain was identified in a study of human T cells and chemical hapten exposure. Unfractionated whole blood yielded the extracted total RNA. CDR1 is SEHNR, CDR2 FQNEAQ, per germline (reference sequence). The CDR3 is 15 amino acids. V lost 4 bases, J lost 6 bases, and 15 bases lay in between. Each cDNA molecule in the library carried unique molecular identifiers. MiXCR, applied by TCRdb to the reads, yields one record per CDR3 protein. This sample carries 100,000 to 150,000 distinct CDR3 sequences, around 8.5% of them seen once, and the ten largest clones take around 1.4%. Whole-study findings and limits: Among TCRs, those above 1 in 1000 frequency were unaffected by DPC sensitization.

This clonotype was picked up a small number of times. The antigen is undetermined. This TCR was recovered from a human donor in good health. Some clones in this sample may be carry-over from other donors' samples. This chain joins TRBV7-9 and TRBJ1-4, with D maybe TRBD1 (6 bases). Sequenced sample: whole blood. The CDR3 nucleotides are TGTGCCAGCAGCTCCAGCACAGGGAGAGATGAAAAACTGTTTTTT. This translates into CASSSSTGRDEKLFF.